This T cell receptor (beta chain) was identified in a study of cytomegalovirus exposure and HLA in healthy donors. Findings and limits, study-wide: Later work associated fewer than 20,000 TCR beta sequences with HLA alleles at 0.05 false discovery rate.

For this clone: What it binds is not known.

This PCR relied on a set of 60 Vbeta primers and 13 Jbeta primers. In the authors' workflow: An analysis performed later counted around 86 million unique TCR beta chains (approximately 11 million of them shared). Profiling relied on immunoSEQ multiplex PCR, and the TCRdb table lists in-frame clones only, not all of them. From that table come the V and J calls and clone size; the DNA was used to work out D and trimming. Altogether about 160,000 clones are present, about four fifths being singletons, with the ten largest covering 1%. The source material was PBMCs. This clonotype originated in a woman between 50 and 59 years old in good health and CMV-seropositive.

In DNA, the CDR3 is TGCGCCAGCAGCTTTGAGAGGACAGCAAGGTACGAGCAGTACTTC. This encodes CASSFERTARYEQYF. The chain joins TRBV5-1 to TRBJ2-5; TRBD1 is a possible D gene (6 bases). The last part of the DNA fits TRBJ2-7 better; the J call may be wrong. The CDR3 has 15 amino acids. CDR1 is SGHRS and CDR2 is YFSETQ in the germline V gene.